Given below is one TCR beta chain in context. The source material, RNA transcripts, was used to amplify TCR beta CDR3 regions. The HTBI primer set drove a first-round RT-PCR of the TCR CDR3. TCRdb processed the multiplex PCR reads anew with MiXCR; each CDR3 protein has one entry. The sample has over 500,000 distinct CDR3 sequences, 14% seen once; the top ten hold about 15%. This sample is drawn from a study of T cells in Graves' hyperthyroidism and ophthalmopathy. Germline V gene lookup returns CDR1 MNHNS and CDR2 SASEGT. The V gene lost 2 bases and the J gene lost 5 bases, with 7 bases spanning the gap. The CDR3 is made up of 12 amino acids. Graves' hyperthyroidism showing no ophthalmopathy progression within 18 months was considered stable. Hyperthyroidism in the patients, aged 18 to 65, was newly diagnosed and under 2 months in duration. Uncontrolled infection, other autoimmune disease, pregnancy or lactation led to exclusion. Diagnostic assessment was based on clinical symptoms, serum thyroxine and TRAb, thyroid ultrasound and orbital computed tomography.

This TCR was sampled from a woman between 35 and 50 years old with Graves' hyperthyroidism. The chain uses TRBV6-1 and TRBJ2-7; the D is unclear. The sequenced sample consisted of blood. CDR3 loop: CASSEIVDEQYF. The CDR3 region has the DNA TGTGCCAGCAGTGAAATAGTGGACGAGCAGTACTTC.